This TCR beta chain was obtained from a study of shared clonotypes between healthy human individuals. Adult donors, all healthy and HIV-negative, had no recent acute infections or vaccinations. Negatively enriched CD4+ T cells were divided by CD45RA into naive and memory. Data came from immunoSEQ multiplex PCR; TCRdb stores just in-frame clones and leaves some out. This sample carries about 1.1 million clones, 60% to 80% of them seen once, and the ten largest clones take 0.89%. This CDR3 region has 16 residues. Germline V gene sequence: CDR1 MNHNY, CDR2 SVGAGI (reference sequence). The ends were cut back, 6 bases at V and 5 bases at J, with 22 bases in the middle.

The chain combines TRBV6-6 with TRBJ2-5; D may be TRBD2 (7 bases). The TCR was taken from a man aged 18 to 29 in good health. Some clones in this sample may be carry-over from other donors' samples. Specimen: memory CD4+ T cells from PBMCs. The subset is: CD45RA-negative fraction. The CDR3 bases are TGTGCCAGCAGCTTCAATGCGGGAGTTAGGGGGGAGACCCAGTACTTC. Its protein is CASSFNAGVRGETQYF.